This is a list of T cell receptor beta chains from one sample in a study of blood T cell repertoires in COVID-19. Using immunoSEQ multiplex PCR, the repertoire was profiled, and TCRdb retains in-frame clones only, with some absent. The table includes about 110,000 clones, around nine tenths detected once. Specimen: peripheral blood. Every receptor here comes from a middle-aged man with acute or convalescent COVID-19. The CDR3 runs from the conserved cysteine through the conserved F or W. D genes are given only for firm matches. For some rows the clone size is stated as once, few or many, or as a class when expanded; others skip it.

D gene	V gene	clone size	J gene	CDR3 protein	CDR3 DNA
-	TRBV7-2	-	TRBJ1-1	CASSLQLMNTEAFF	TGTGCCAGCAGCTTACAACTGATGAACACTGAAGCTTTCTTT
TRBD1	TRBV19	once	TRBJ1-2	CASSATSGTGLGGYTF	TGTGCCAGTAGTGCGACCTCCGGGACAGGGTTAGGTGGCTACACCTTC
-	TRBV5-1	once	TRBJ2-3	CASSAQTGTDTQYF	TGCGCCAGCAGCGCACAAACAGGCACAGATACGCAGTATTTT
-	TRBV18	-	TRBJ1-2	CASSPTGQDYGYTF	TGTGCCAGCTCACCGACGGGACAAGACTATGGCTACACCTTC
-	TRBV4-3	-	TRBJ2-1	CASSQDHGGKREQFF	TGCGCCAGCAGCCAAGATCACGGAGGGAAGCGGGAGCAGTTCTTC
TRBD1	TRBV7-9	-	TRBJ2-5	CASSPIDRGPQETQYF	TGTGCCAGCAGCCCGATTGACAGGGGCCCTCAAGAGACCCAGTACTTC
-	TRBV2	-	TRBJ1-5	CASSVSSNQPQHF	TGTGCCAGCAGTGTCTCTAGCAATCAGCCCCAGCATTTT
-	TRBV6-6	-	TRBJ1-6	CASKTGVGSPLHF	TGTGCCAGCAAGACGGGGGTAGGGTCACCCCTCCACTTT
-	TRBV3-1/TRBV3-2	-	TRBJ2-2	CASSQGPYTGELFF	TGTGCCAGCAGCCAAGGGCCATACACCGGGGAGCTGTTTTTT
-	TRBV19	-	TRBJ2-1	CASTVARGNNEQFF	TGTGCCAGTACTGTGGCAAGGGGGAACAATGAGCAGTTCTTC
-	TRBV7-6	-	TRBJ2-2	CASTRQGKLDGELFF	TGTGCCAGCACGCGGCAGGGGAAGTTGGACGGGGAGCTGTTTTTT
TRBD1	TRBV6-6	-	TRBJ2-3	CASSPGQGAWDTQYF	TGTGCCAGCAGTCCGGGACAGGGGGCATGGGATACGCAGTATTTT
TRBD1	TRBV7-2	-	TRBJ2-3	CASNPTGPVGTDTQYF	TGTGCCAGCAATCCGACAGGGCCCGTCGGCACAGATACGCAGTATTTT
TRBD1	TRBV12-5	-	TRBJ1-2	CASGLIQGYVAGYTF	TGTGCTAGTGGCCTCATACAGGGGTATGTCGCTGGCTACACCTTC
TRBD1	TRBV18	-	TRBJ2-1	CASSPQTGGAGNEQFF	TGTGCCAGCTCACCCCAAACAGGGGGCGCGGGGAATGAGCAGTTCTTC
TRBD2	TRBV18	-	TRBJ2-1	CASSPGLALYEQFF	TGTGCCAGCTCACCGGGACTAGCCCTCTATGAGCAGTTCTTC
TRBD1	TRBV5-8	-	TRBJ1-5	CASSAGTGIWGNQPQHF	TGTGCCAGCAGCGCCGGGACAGGGATTTGGGGCAATCAGCCCCAGCATTTT
-	TRBV11-2	-	TRBJ1-1	CASSFRVGEAEAFF	TGTGCCAGCAGTTTCAGGGTCGGGGAGGCTGAAGCTTTCTTT
TRBD1	TRBV7-9	-	TRBJ1-4	CATPPQGLNEKLFF	TGTGCCACCCCCCCACAGGGGCTTAATGAAAAACTGTTTTTT
TRBD1	TRBV7-2	once	TRBJ1-2	CASSPSDRGRYGYTF	TGTGCCAGCAGCCCCTCGGACAGGGGGCGATATGGCTACACCTTC
TRBD1	TRBV18	-	TRBJ1-2	CASSPQQGAGGYTF	TGTGCCAGCTCACCACAACAGGGGGCAGGAGGCTACACCTTC
TRBD1	TRBV9	-	TRBJ1-2	CASSGTGTGRGNYGYTF	TGTGCCAGCAGCGGAACCGGGACAGGGAGGGGAAACTATGGCTACACCTTC
TRBD2	TRBV7-8	-	TRBJ2-1	CASSSPGAGSYNEQFF	TGTGCCAGCAGCTCCCCGGGAGCGGGGAGCTACAATGAGCAGTTCTTC
TRBD1	TRBV18	-	TRBJ1-3	CASSPRTGTGGSGNTIYF	TGTGCCAGCTCACCACGAACTGGGACAGGCGGCTCTGGAAACACCATATATTTT
TRBD2	TRBV10-3	-	TRBJ2-2	CAISGRGGLGTGELFF	TGTGCCATCAGCGGGCGGGGGGGCCTCGGCACCGGGGAGCTGTTTTTT
TRBD1	TRBV27	-	TRBJ2-1	CASSRDRGQHEQFF	TGTGCCAGCAGCCGGGACAGGGGGCAGCATGAGCAGTTCTTC
TRBD1	TRBV14	-	TRBJ2-1	CASSQDRGHYNEQFF	TGTGCCAGCAGCCAAGACAGGGGGCATTACAATGAGCAGTTCTTC
-	TRBV6-5	-	TRBJ2-7	CASSPFSSIGYEQYF	TGTGCCAGCAGCCCATTTAGCTCGATAGGATACGAGCAGTACTTC
TRBD1	TRBV19	-	TRBJ1-5	CASRGGQAAQHF	TGTGCCAGTAGGGGTGGACAGGCGGCCCAGCATTTT
-	TRBV7-3	-	TRBJ1-6	CASSTPAGGKNSPLHF	TGTGCCAGCAGTACACCGGCGGGGGGCAAAAATTCACCCCTCCACTTT
-	TRBV3-1/TRBV3-2	few	TRBJ2-1	CASSQAAGQAYNEQFF	TGTGCCAGCAGCCAAGCGGCGGGCCAAGCCTACAATGAGCAGTTCTTC
-	TRBV5-1	-	TRBJ2-1	CASNSDGTSYNEQFF	TGCGCCAGCAATTCTGACGGGACTTCCTACAATGAGCAGTTCTTC
TRBD2	TRBV29-1	-	TRBJ2-1	CSVGGRAFNEQFF	TGCAGCGTCGGAGGGAGGGCCTTCAATGAGCAGTTCTTC